These T cell receptor beta chains were read from a single sample in a study of blood T cell repertoires in COVID-19. The table came from immunoSEQ multiplex PCR; TCRdb's copy has only in-frame clones and leaves some out. The sample lists some 200,000 clones; 65% to 90% were seen once. The specimen was peripheral blood. The receptor source for this set is a human donor in a cohort sampled during active COVID-19. CDR3s include the opening cysteine and the closing phenylalanine or tryptophan. The order of the fields is D gene, CDR3 length, J gene, V gene, CDR3 protein, CDR3 DNA. The D gene is left open where the match is weak.

- | 13 | TRBJ2-3 | TRBV28 | CASSSGVTDTQYF | TGTGCCAGCAGTTCAGGGGTAACAGATACGCAGTATTTT
TRBD2 | 14 | TRBJ2-7 | TRBV18 | CASSPLGEGGEQYF | TGTGCCAGCTCACCACTCGGGGAGGGCGGCGAGCAGTACTTC
TRBD2 | 17 | TRBJ2-7 | TRBV27 | CASSFWQGGNTAHEQYF | TGTGCCAGCAGTTTTTGGCAGGGAGGGAATACTGCCCACGAGCAGTACTTC
TRBD1 | 16 | TRBJ2-1 | TRBV5-5 | CASSPAWGQGYNEQFF | TGTGCCAGCAGCCCCGCTTGGGGACAGGGATACAATGAGCAGTTCTTC
- | 13 | TRBJ2-7 | TRBV14 | CASSQVVYYEQYF | TGTGCCAGCAGCCAAGTTGTTTACTACGAGCAGTACTTC
TRBD1 | 14 | TRBJ1-3 | TRBV28 | CASSLDRGGNTIYF | TGTGCCAGCAGTTTGGACAGGGGGGGAAACACCATATATTTT
TRBD2 | 19 | TRBJ2-3 | TRBV15 | CATSRVRGDSGNPTDTQYF | TGTGCCACCAGCAGAGTGAGGGGGGATAGCGGGAATCCCACAGATACGCAGTATTTT
- | 15 | TRBJ2-7 | TRBV27 | CASKQGAVRGYEQYF | TGTGCCAGCAAACAGGGCGCTGTTCGAGGCTATGAGCAGTACTTC
- | 16 | TRBJ2-7 | TRBV4-1 | CASSQAKVSLPYEQYF | TGCGCCAGCAGCCAAGCAAAGGTTAGCCTTCCCTACGAGCAGTACTTC
- | 12 | TRBJ1-1 | TRBV6-5 | CASRDYRTEAFF | TGTGCCAGCAGAGATTACAGAACTGAAGCTTTCTTT
TRBD1 | 16 | TRBJ2-1 | TRBV11-3 | CASSLRGQGGLNEQFF | TGTGCCAGCAGCTTAAGAGGACAGGGAGGTCTCAATGAGCAGTTCTTC